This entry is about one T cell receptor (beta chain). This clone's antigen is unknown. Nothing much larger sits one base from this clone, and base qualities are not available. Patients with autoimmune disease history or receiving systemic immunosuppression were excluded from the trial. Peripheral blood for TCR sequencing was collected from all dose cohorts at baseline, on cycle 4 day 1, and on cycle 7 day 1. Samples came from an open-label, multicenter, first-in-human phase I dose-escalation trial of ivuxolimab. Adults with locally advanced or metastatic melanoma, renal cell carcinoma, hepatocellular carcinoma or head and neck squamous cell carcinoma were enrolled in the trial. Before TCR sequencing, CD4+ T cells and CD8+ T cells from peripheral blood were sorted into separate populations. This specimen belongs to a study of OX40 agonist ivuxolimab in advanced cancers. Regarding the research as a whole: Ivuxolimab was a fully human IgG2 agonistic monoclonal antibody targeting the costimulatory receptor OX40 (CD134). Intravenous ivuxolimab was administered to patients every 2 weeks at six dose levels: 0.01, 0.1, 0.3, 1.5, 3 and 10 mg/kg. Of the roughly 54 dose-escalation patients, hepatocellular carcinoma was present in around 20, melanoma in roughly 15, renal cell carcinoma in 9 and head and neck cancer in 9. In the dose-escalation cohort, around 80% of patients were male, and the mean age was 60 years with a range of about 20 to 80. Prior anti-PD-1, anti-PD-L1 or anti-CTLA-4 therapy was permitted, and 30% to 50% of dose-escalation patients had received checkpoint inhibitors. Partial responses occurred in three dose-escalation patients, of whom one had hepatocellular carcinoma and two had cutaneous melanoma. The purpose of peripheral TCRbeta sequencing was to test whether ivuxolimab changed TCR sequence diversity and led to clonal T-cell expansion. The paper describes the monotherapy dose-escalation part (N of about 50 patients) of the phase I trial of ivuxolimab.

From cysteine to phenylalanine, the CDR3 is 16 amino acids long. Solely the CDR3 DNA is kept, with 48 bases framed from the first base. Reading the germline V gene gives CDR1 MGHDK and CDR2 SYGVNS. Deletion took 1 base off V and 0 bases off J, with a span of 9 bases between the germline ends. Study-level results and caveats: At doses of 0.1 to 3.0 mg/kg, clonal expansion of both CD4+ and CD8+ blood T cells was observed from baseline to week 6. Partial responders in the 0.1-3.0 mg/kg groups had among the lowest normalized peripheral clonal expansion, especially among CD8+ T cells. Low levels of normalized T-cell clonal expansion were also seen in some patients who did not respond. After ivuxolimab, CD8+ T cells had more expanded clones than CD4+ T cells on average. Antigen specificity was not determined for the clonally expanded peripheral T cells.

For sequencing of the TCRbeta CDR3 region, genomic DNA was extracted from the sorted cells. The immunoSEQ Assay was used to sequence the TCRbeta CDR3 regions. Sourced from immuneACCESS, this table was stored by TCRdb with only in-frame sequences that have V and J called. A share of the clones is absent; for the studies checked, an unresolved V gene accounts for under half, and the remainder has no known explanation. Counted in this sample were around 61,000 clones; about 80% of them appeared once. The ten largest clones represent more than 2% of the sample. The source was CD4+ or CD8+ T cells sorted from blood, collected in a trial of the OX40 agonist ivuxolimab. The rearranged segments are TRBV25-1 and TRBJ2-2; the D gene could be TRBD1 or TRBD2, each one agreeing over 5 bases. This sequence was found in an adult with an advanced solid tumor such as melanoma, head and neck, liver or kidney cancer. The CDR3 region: CASSEWGTANTGELFF. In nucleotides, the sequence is TGTGCCAGCAGTGAATGGGGGACCGCGAACACCGGGGAGCTGTTTTTT.